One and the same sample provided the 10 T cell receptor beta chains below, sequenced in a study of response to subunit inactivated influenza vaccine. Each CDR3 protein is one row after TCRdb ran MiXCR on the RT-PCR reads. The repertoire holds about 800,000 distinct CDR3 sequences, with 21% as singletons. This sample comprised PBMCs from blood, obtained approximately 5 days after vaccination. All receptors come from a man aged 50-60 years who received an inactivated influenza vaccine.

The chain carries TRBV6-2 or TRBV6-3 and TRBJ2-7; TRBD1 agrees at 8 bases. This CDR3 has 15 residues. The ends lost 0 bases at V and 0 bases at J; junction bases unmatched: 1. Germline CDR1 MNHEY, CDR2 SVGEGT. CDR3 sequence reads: CASSYSTGVSYEQYF. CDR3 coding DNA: TGTGCCAGCAGTTACTCGACAGGGGTCTCCTACGAGCAGTACTTC.

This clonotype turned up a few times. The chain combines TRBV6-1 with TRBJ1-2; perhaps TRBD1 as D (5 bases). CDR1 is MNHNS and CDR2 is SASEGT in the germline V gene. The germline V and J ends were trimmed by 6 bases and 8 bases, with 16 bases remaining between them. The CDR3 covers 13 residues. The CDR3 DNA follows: TGTGCCAGCAGCCCCGGGACGTCATGGGGCTACACCTTC. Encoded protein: CASSPGTSWGYTF.

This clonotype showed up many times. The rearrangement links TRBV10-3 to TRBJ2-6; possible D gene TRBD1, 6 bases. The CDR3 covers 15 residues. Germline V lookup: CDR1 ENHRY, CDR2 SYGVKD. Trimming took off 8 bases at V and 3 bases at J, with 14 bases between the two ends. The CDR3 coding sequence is TGTGCCATCCCCGTTGGGGGCGATGGGGCCAACGTCCTGACTTTC. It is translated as CAIPVGGDGANVLTF.

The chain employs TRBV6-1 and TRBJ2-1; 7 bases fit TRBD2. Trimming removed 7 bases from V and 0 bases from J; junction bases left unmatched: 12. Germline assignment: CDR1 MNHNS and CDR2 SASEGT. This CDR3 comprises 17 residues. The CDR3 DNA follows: TGTGCCAGCACATCGGACCGCCTAGCGGTCTCCTACAATGAGCAGTTCTTC. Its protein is CASTSDRLAVSYNEQFF.

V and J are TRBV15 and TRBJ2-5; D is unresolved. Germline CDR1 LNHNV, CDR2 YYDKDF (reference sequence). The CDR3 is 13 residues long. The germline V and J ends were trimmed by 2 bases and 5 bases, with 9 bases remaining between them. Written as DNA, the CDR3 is TGTGCCACCAGCAGAAGAGTGGTTGAGACCCAGTACTTC. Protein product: CATSRRVVETQYF.

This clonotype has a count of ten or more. This CDR3 is CASSLQGNTGELFF. Here the CDR3 DNA reads TGTGCCAGCAGCTTACAGGGGAACACCGGGGAGCTGTTTTTT. The chain carries TRBV12-3 or TRBV12-4 and TRBJ2-2, with D possibly matching TRBD1 (6 bases). V lost 6 bases and J lost 1, with 9 bases in between. CDR3 length: 14 residues.

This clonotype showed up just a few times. CDR3: CASSGGRAYTQYF. CDR3 DNA sequence: TGTGCCAGCAGTGGCGGGAGGGCCTATACGCAGTATTTT. The chain recombines TRBV28 with TRBJ2-3; 9 nucleotides match TRBD2. CDR1 and CDR2 from the germline V gene are MDHEN and SYDVKM. V dropped 5 bases and J dropped 7; count of bases not matched to a gene: 4. CDR3 length: 13 residues.

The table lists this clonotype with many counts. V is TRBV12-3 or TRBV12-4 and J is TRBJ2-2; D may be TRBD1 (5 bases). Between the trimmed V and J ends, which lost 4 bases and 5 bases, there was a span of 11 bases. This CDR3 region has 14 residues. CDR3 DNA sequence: TGTGCCAGCAGTTCCCTAGGGGATACCGGGGAGCTGTTTTTT. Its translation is CASSSLGDTGELFF.

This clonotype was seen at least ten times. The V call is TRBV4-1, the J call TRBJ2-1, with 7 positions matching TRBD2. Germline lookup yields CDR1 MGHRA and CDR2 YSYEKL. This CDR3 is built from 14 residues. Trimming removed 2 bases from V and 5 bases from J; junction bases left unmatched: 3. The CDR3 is CASSQQRGDNEQFF. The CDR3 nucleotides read TGCGCCAGCAGCCAACAGCGGGGAGACAATGAGCAGTTCTTC.

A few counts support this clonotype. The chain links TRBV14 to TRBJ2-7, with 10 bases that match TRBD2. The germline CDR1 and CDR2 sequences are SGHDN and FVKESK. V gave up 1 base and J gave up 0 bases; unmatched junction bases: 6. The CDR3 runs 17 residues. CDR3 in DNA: TGTGCCAGCAGCCAAGGTGCGACTAGCGGGTTCTCCTACGAGCAGTACTTC. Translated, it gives CASSQGATSGFSYEQYF.